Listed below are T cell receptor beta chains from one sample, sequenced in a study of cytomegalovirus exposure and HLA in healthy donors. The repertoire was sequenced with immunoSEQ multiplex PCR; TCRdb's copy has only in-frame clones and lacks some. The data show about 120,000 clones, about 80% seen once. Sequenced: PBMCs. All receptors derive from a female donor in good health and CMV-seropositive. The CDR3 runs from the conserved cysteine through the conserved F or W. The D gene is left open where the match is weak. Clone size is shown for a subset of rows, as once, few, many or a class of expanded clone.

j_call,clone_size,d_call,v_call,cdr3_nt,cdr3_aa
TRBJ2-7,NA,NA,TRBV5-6,TGTGCCAGCAGCTCATTAGGGATTCGAGGAGGTGAGCAGTACTTC,CASSSLGIRGGEQYF
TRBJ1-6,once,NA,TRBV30,TGTGCCTGGAGGAGGGGGGGTGGCAGATTGGTCGGATCACCCCTCCACTTT,CAWRRGGGRLVGSPLHF
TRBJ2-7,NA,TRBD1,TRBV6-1,TGTGCCAGCAATCCAGGGGGACCCTACGAGCAGTACTTC,CASNPGGPYEQYF
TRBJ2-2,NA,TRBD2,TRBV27,TGTGCCAGCAAGTCTAGCGGGGGGGCAGCCGGGGAGCTGTTTTTT,CASKSSGGAAGELFF
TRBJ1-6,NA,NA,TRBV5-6,TGTGCCAGCAGCTTGGTAGGGGCCGATTCACCCCTCCACTTT,CASSLVGADSPLHF
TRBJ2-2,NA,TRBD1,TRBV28,TGTGCCAGCAGTTCAGGACAGGTCGGTTTGGGGGAGCTGTTTTTT,CASSSGQVGLGELFF
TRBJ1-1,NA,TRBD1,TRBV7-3,TGTTCCAGCAGCCTCGGGACAGGGACAAACACTGAAGCTTTCTTT,CSSSLGTGTNTEAFF
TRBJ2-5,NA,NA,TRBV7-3,TGTGCCAGCAGCTTACAGGGGGGCGGGGAGACCCAGTACTTC,CASSLQGGGETQYF
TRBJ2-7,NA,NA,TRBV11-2,TGTGCCAGCAGCCCAGACAGCGATCCCTACGAGCAGTACTTC,CASSPDSDPYEQYF
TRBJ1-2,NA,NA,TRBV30,TGTGCCTGGAGCCTCAGTTTCAGGGTCCGGGTGGATGGCTACACCTTC,CAWSLSFRVRVDGYTF
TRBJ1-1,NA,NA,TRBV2,TGTGCCAGCAGTTTACAGGGCGACACTGAAGCTTTCTTT,CASSLQGDTEAFF
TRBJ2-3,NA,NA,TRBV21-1,TGTGCCAGCAGCAAAGCTTCCGAGCAGGCACAGTATTTT,CASSKASEQAQYF
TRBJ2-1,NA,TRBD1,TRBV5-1,TGCGCCAGCAAAATAGGACAGGGATTCAATGAGCAGTTCTTC,CASKIGQGFNEQFF
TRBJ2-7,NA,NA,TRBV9,TGTGCCAGCAGCGCCCGGGACAACACCTACGAGCAGTACTTC,CASSARDNTYEQYF
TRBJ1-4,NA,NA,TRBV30,TGTGCCTGGGAGACGGCGGCTGATGAAAAACTGTTTTTT,CAWETAADEKLFF
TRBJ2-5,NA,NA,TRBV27,TGTGCCAGCAGTTTATGGGGTTTGCAGGGGGAGACCCAGTACTTC,CASSLWGLQGETQYF
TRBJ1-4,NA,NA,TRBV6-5,TGTGCCAGCAGTTTATCACGACAGGCCCTTAATGAAAAACTGTTTTTT,CASSLSRQALNEKLFF
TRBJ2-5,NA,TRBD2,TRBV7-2,TGTGCCAGCAGCCAAGGCCCACCGGGACTAGGCCTTGAGACCCAGTACTTC,CASSQGPPGLGLETQYF
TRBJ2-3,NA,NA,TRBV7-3,TGTGCCAGCAGTTATACAGGGATTGGCACAGATACGCAGTATTTT,CASSYTGIGTDTQYF
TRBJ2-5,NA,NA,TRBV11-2,TGTGCCAGCAGCTTTAGTTTCCAAGAGACCCAGTACTTC,CASSFSFQETQYF
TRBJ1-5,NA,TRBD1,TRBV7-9,TGTGCCAGCAGTCTCGGGACAGCTAATCAGCCCCAGCATTTT,CASSLGTANQPQHF
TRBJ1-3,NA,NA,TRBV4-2,TGTGCCAGCAGCCAAGGAGCTTCCTCTGGAAACACCATATATTTT,CASSQGASSGNTIYF
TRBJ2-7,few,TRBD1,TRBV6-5,TGTGCCAGCAGTTACTCGACAGGGGTGAGTTACGAGCAGTACTTC,CASSYSTGVSYEQYF
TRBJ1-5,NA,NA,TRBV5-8,TGTGCCAGCAGCTTGGTTCCGGGAGGAGGCAATCAGCCCCAGCATTTT,CASSLVPGGGNQPQHF
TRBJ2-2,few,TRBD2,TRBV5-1,TGCGCCAGCAGCTTGTCCCCTAGCGGGGGGACCGGGGAGCTGTTTTTT,CASSLSPSGGTGELFF
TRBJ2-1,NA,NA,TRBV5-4,TGTGCCAGCAGCTTGAGTAGCTCCTACAATGAGCAGTTCTTC,CASSLSSSYNEQFF
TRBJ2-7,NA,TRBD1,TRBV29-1,TGCAGCGTTGAACAGGGGGACTCCTACGAGCAGTACTTC,CSVEQGDSYEQYF
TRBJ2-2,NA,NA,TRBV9,TGTGCCAGCAGCGGACTACCTTTGATGAACACCGGGGAGCTGTTTTTT,CASSGLPLMNTGELFF
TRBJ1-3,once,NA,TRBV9,TGTGCCAGCAGCCCACGCCAGACTACTGCGCGTGACACCATATATTTT,CASSPRQTTARDTIYF
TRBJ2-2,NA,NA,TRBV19,TGTGCCAGTAGATACGGACATGGAGCGAACACCGGGGAGCTGTTTTTT,CASRYGHGANTGELFF
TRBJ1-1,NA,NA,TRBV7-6,TGTGCCAGCAGCTTAGCATCAGGGACTGAAGCTTTCTTT,CASSLASGTEAFF
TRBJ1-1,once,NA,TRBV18,TGTGCCAGCTCACCGACTTTGAGCCTGAACACTGAAGCTTTCTTT,CASSPTLSLNTEAFF
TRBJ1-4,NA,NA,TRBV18,TGTGCCAGCTCACCACCGACATCAGGCGGGAATGAAAAACTGTTTTTT,CASSPPTSGGNEKLFF
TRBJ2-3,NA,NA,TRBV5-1,TGCGCCAGCAGCTTGTCGGGGTCGGGCACAGATACGCAGTATTTT,CASSLSGSGTDTQYF
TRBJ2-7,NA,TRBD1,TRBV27,TGTGCCAGCAGGCTCGGACAGGGGGGCGCCGAGCAGTACTTC,CASRLGQGGAEQYF
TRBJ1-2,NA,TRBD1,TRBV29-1,TGCAGCGTTACACCCGGGACAGGGGGAGACTATGGCTACACCTTC,CSVTPGTGGDYGYTF
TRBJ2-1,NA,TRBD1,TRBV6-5,TGTGCCAGCAGCCATAGGACAGGCCTGAACAATGAGCAGTTCTTC,CASSHRTGLNNEQFF